The 22 T cell receptor beta chains presented below share a single source sample, sequenced in a study of cytotoxic CD8 clonotypes in ibrutinib-treated CLL. The protocol was immunoSEQ multiplex PCR, while the TCRdb copy is restricted to in-frame clones and leaves out a portion. The repertoire holds about 140,000 clones, less than 95% seen once, with under 14% in the top ten. The sequenced sample was PBMCs, obtained after 12 months of ibrutinib treatment. These receptors all stem from a human donor with chronic lymphocytic leukemia.

The chain uses TRBV27 and TRBJ1-5; 9 bases align to TRBD1. Germline V gives CDR1 MNHEY, CDR2 SMNVEV (reference sequence). The V segment lost 5 bases and the J segment 6 bases; nucleotides outside the gene matches: 2. This CDR3 is built from 13 residues. CDR3: CASSTGGGQPQHF. The CDR3 nucleotides read TGTGCCAGCAGTACAGGGGGCGGTCAGCCCCAGCATTTT.

This clone was seen only a few times. The chain recombines TRBV4-1 with TRBJ1-2; maybe TRBD1 (6 bases). CDR1 and CDR2 (germline): MGHRA, YSYEKL. CDR3 size: 13 residues. V gave up 3 bases and J gave up 8 bases, with 13 bases separating them. DNA of the CDR3: TGCGCCAGCAGCCATGAACAGGGTGGAGGCTACACCTTC. It yields the protein CASSHEQGGGYTF.

V and J are TRBV7-2 and TRBJ2-3, with 7 nucleotides matching TRBD2. V shed 2 bases, J shed 4 bases, and the junction held 12 bases outside the gene matches. Germline CDR1 and CDR2: SGHTA and FQGNSA. The CDR3 is 17 residues long. Here the CDR3 reads CASSLRLGGGGADTQYF. CDR3 in DNA: TGTGCCAGCAGCTTAAGGTTGGGTGGTGGGGGGGCAGATACGCAGTATTTT. The variable domain in full, completed from reference TRBV7-2 and TRBJ2-3, reads GAGVSQSPSNKVTEKGKDVELRCDPISGHTALYWYRQSLGQGLEFLIYFQGNSAPDKSGLPSDRFSAERTGGSVSTLTIQRTQQEDSAVYLCASSLRLGGGGADTQYFGPGTRLTVL.

This chain joins TRBV19 and TRBJ1-1; 9 positions agree with TRBD1. The germline gives CDR1 LNHDA, CDR2 SQIVND (reference sequence). V was pared by 8 bases and J by 4 bases, with 14 bases of the junction left unmatched. There are 16 residues in the CDR3. CDR3: CASDPLGQGRSTEAFF. DNA for the CDR3: TGTGCCAGTGACCCTTTGGGACAGGGACGTTCCACTGAAGCTTTCTTT. Full variable domain (outside the CDR3, taken from reference TRBV19 and TRBJ1-1): DGGITQSPKYLFRKEGQNVTLSCEQNLNHDAMYWYRQDPGQGLRLIYYSQIVNDFQKGDIAEGYSVSREKKESFPLTVTSAQKNPTAFYLCASDPLGQGRSTEAFFGQGTRLTVV.

The chain couples TRBV9 to TRBJ2-1, with 11 bases identical to TRBD2. The ends lost 0 bases at V and 4 bases at J; junction bases unmatched: 6. The CDR3 sequence is 17 residues long. Germline CDR1 and CDR2: SGDLS and YYNGEE. CDR3 region: CASSVGPSGRRYNEQFF. In nucleotides, the CDR3 is TGTGCCAGCAGCGTAGGGCCTAGCGGGAGGAGGTACAATGAGCAGTTCTTC.

V is TRBV6-6 and J is TRBJ1-2; 8 positions agree with TRBD1. CDR1 is MNHNY, CDR2 SVGAGI, per germline (reference sequence). The J segment lost 8 bases and the V segment lost 4 bases, leaving 9 bases of the junction unmatched. The CDR3 spans 14 residues. The CDR3 sequence is CASSSEPTGDGYTF. The DNA of the CDR3 is TGTGCCAGCAGTTCCGAACCGACAGGGGACGGCTACACCTTC.

This clone was recorded once. The chain links TRBV2 to TRBJ2-7, with D perhaps TRBD1 (5 bases). V shed 3 bases and J shed 3 bases, with 12 bases lying between them. Germline V CDR1 and CDR2: SNHLY, FYNNEI. This CDR3 spans 14 amino acids. CDR3 in amino acids: CASSDVHRIYEQYF. In nucleotides, the CDR3 is TGTGCCAGCAGTGACGTACACAGGATCTACGAGCAGTACTTC.

The V call is TRBV7-9, the J call TRBJ2-2; no reliable D call. The V end lost 6 bases, the J end lost 5 bases, and 10 bases lay between the germline ends. CDR1 is SEHNR, CDR2 FQNEAQ, per germline (reference sequence). The CDR3 consists of 13 residues. CDR3 nucleotides: TGTGCCAGCAGATATATGGGAACCGGGGAGCTGTTTTTT. Amino acid sequence: CASRYMGTGELFF.

V is TRBV9 and J is TRBJ1-2; D is perhaps TRBD1 (5 bases). The CDR3 covers 12 residues. V was trimmed by 4 bases and J by 6 bases, leaving 10 bases between them. The germline CDR1 and CDR2 sequences are SGDLS and YYNGEE. CDR3: CASSQGGDGYTF. CDR3 coding DNA: TGTGCCAGCAGCCAGGGTGGGGATGGCTACACCTTC.

The chain employs TRBV28 and TRBJ1-1, with unresolved D. CDR1 is MDHEN, CDR2 SYDVKM, per germline. This CDR3 contains 12 residues. The V end lost 6 bases, the J end lost 4 bases, and 9 bases lay between the germline ends. CDR3 nucleotide sequence: TGTGCCAGCAGGATGCTATTCACTGAAGCTTTCTTT. Protein: CASRMLFTEAFF. The full variable domain, with the rest looked up from reference TRBV28 and TRBJ1-1, is DVKVTQSSRYLVKRTGEKVFLECVQDMDHENMFWYRQDPGLGLRLIYFSYDVKMKEKGDIPEGYSVSREKKERFSLILESASTNQTSMYLCASRMLFTEAFFGQGTRLTVV.

J is TRBJ1-4 and V is TRBV7-9; D remains unclear. This CDR3 has 15 residues. Per the germline V gene, CDR1 is SEHNR and CDR2 is FQNEAQ (reference sequence). Trimming took 4 bases from V and 4 from J, leaving 13 bases between them. CDR3 amino acids: CASSSREGLNEKLFF. The CDR3 bases are TGTGCCAGCAGCTCCCGGGAGGGCCTTAATGAAAAACTGTTTTTT.

The J gene is TRBJ2-2, the V gene TRBV27, with 7 bases that match TRBD1. Germline CDR1 is MNHEY and CDR2 is SMNVEV (reference sequence). The CDR3 totals 15 residues. V lost 8 bases and J lost 4; bases outside the gene matches: 10. The DNA for the CDR3 is TGTGCCAGCCTCACCGGACAGGTCGGCACCGGGGAGCTGTTTTTT. It encodes CASLTGQVGTGELFF.

The rearrangement uses TRBV5-4 and TRBJ1-4; maybe TRBD1 (6 bases). Trimming left V 4 bases short and J 10 bases short, with 14 bases between. The CDR3 has 13 residues. From germline, CDR1 is SGHNT and CDR2 YYREEE (reference sequence). CDR3 amino acids: CASSEDSVGKLFF. In nucleotides, the CDR3 is TGTGCCAGCAGCGAGGACAGCGTCGGAAAACTGTTTTTT.

The J gene is TRBJ1-1, the V gene TRBV5-1; D is undetermined. This CDR3 spans 14 amino acids. The V gene's germline CDR1 is SGHRS and CDR2 YFSETQ. Trimming cost V 0 bases and J 2 bases, with 8 bases left between them. CDR3 sequence: CASSLGQTNTEAFF. In DNA, the CDR3 is TGCGCCAGCAGCTTGGGTCAGACAAACACTGAAGCTTTCTTT. The full variable domain, its missing parts supplied by reference TRBV5-1 and TRBJ1-1, is KAGVTQTPRYLIKTRGQQVTLSCSPISGHRSVSWYQQTPGQGLQFLFEYFSETQRNKGNFPGRFSGRQFSNSRSEMNVSTLELGDSALYLCASSLGQTNTEAFFGQGTRLTVV.

The chain is built from TRBV2 and TRBJ2-2, with 14 bases identical to TRBD2. J lost 7 bases, V lost 5 bases, and 6 bases had no gene match. The germline V gene encodes CDR1 SNHLY and CDR2 FYNNEI. The CDR3 totals 16 residues. Here the CDR3 DNA reads TGTGCCAGCAGTCATACGACTAGCGGGAGGGGCGGGGAGCTGTTTTTT. The encoded protein is CASSHTTSGRGGELFF.

This clone appeared once. The J gene is TRBJ2-7, the V gene TRBV5-1; the D gene is possibly TRBD1 (5 bases). CDR3 length: 14 amino acids. The V and J ends lost 5 bases and 5 bases respectively, with 17 bases between them. Per the germline V gene, CDR1 is SGHRS and CDR2 is YFSETQ. CDR3: CASSIGQGSNEQYF. In nucleotides, the CDR3 is TGCGCCAGCAGTATAGGGCAGGGCAGCAACGAGCAGTACTTC. Full variable domain (missing parts from reference TRBV5-1 and TRBJ2-7): KAGVTQTPRYLIKTRGQQVTLSCSPISGHRSVSWYQQTPGQGLQFLFEYFSETQRNKGNFPGRFSGRQFSNSRSEMNVSTLELGDSALYLCASSIGQGSNEQYFGPGTRLTVT.

The J gene is TRBJ2-5, the V gene TRBV7-9; 10 bases line up with TRBD2. V trimming: 6 bases; J trimming: 6 bases; junction bases outside the gene matches: 16. Germline lookup yields CDR1 SEHNR and CDR2 FQNEAQ (reference sequence). The CDR3 has 17 residues. CDR3 loop: CASREARLAGERQTQYF. In nucleotides, the CDR3 is TGTGCCAGCAGAGAAGCCCGCCTAGCGGGAGAAAGGCAGACCCAGTACTTC.

This sequence joins TRBV21-1 and TRBJ2-1; TRBD2, as called in the table, went unchecked against the DNA. TRBV21-1 is noted as a pseudogene. CDR3 size: 18 residues. This CDR3 reads CAGERGGGRFNLINEQFF. The CDR3 region has the DNA TGTGCCGGCGAACGAGGGGGCGGGAGGTTTAATTTAATCAATGAGCAGTTCTTC.

This clone appeared once. The J gene is TRBJ2-3, the V gene TRBV5-1, with 9 bases fitting TRBD1. The CDR3 loop spans 17 amino acids. Germline loops: CDR1 SGHRS, CDR2 YFSETQ. Losses at the gene ends were 4 bases for V and 1 base for J; bases not matched to a gene: 10. In DNA, the CDR3 is TGCGCCAGCAGCACACAGGGGGCGCGGTGGGGCACAGATACGCAGTATTTT. It specifies CASSTQGARWGTDTQYF.

V usage is TRBV28 and J usage is TRBJ1-5, with 11 bases identical to TRBD1. CDR3 length: 17 amino acids. The J segment lost 6 bases and the V segment lost 5 bases, leaving 12 bases of the junction unmatched. Germline V gene data show CDR1 as MDHEN and CDR2 as SYDVKM. CDR3 loop: CASSTSPGTGGSQPQHF. DNA of the CDR3: TGTGCCAGCAGTACCTCTCCCGGGACAGGGGGAAGTCAGCCCCAGCATTTT.

This clone was recorded only once. The rearrangement uses TRBV6-5 and TRBJ1-5; D unresolved. This CDR3 has 14 amino acids. V was shortened by 2 bases and J by 4 bases, with 9 bases between the two germline ends. Per the germline V gene, CDR1 is MNHEY and CDR2 is SVGAGI. The DNA of the CDR3 is TGTGCCAGCAGTTACGGCAGTGTAAATCAGCCCCAGCATTTT. Translating it yields CASSYGSVNQPQHF.

This clone was counted a single time. This chain links TRBV12-5 with TRBJ2-1, with 8 bases identical to TRBD1. This CDR3 has 17 residues. CDR1 is LGHNT and CDR2 is FRNRAP in the germline V gene. Unmatched junction bases numbered 11, after V lost 2 bases and J lost 5 bases. This CDR3 is CASGLWGDRFEDNEQFF. As DNA, the CDR3 is TGTGCTAGTGGTTTGTGGGGGGACAGGTTTGAAGACAATGAGCAGTTCTTC.